This T cell receptor beta chain was sequenced for a study of cytomegalovirus exposure and HLA in healthy donors. For the study at large: In a previous analysis, some 110 million unique TCR beta sequences were found from 150 million to 200 million T cells. Whole-study findings and limits: Overall, about 160 TCR beta chains were annotated as cytomegalovirus-associated.

Remarks on this clone: Its antigen is currently unknown.

Vbeta (60) and Jbeta (13) primers were used in the PCR. Per the original data handling: Later analysis identified some 88 million unique TCR beta chains, about 11 million shared. Profiling relied on immunoSEQ multiplex PCR, and the TCRdb table lists in-frame clones only, not all of them. The V and J calls and clone size were taken over from that table, and D and trimming were inferred from the DNA. This sample contains approximately 58,000 clones. CDR3 length: 13 residues. Germline V lookup: CDR1 GTSNPN, CDR2 SVGIG (reference sequence). The donors, nominally healthy at sampling, likely had unrecorded immune exposures.

The TCR sequence derives from a woman under 30 in good health and CMV-seronegative. The chain combines TRBV30 with TRBJ2-5; 7 bases fit TRBD1. The DNA end favors TRBJ2-7, so the J call may be wrong. Input material: PBMCs. The CDR3 spells CAWSEGGFYEQYF. The CDR3, as DNA: TGTGCCTGGAGTGAAGGGGGCTTTTACGAGCAGTACTTC.